This T cell receptor beta chain was observed in a study of CD8 T cell repertoires and HIV-1 epitope variants. As for the study in general: Enriched T cells were co-cultured with equal numbers of autologous T cell-negative antigen-presenting cells. 1M T cells were kept uncultured as a baseline.

Sequencing of TCR beta CDR3 used immunoSEQ survey depth. Using immunoSEQ multiplex PCR, the repertoire was profiled, and TCRdb retains in-frame clones only, with some absent. This table has about 6,000 clones, 64% appearing once. This clone was counted a few times. No antigen is known for it. The CDR3 length is 14 residues. Per germline, CDR1 MDHEN and CDR2 SYDVKM. V was trimmed by 2 bases and J by 5 bases, leaving 10 bases between them. Sequenced sample: cultured CD8+ T cells derived from PBMCs. The receptor was derived from a male donor with HIV. The rearrangement uses TRBV28 and TRBJ1-5, with D perhaps TRBD1 (5 bases). The CDR3 is CASSLEQAYQPQHF. CDR3 in DNA: TGTGCCAGCAGTTTAGAACAGGCATATCAGCCCCAGCATTTT.